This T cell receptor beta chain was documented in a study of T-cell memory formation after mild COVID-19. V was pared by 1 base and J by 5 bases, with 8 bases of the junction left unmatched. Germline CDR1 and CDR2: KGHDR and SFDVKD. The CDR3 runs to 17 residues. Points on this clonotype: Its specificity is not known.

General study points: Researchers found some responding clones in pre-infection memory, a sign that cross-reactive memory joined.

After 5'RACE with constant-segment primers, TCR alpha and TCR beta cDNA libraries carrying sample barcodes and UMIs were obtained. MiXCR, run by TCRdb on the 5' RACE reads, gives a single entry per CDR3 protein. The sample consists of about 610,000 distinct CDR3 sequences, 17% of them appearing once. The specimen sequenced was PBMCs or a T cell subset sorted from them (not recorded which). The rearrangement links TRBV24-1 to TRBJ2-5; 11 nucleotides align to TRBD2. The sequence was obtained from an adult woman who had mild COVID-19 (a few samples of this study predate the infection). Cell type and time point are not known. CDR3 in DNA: TGTGCCACCAGTGATTTAGGACTAGCGGGTGAGGGGGAGACCCAGTACTTC. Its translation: CATSDLGLAGEGETQYF.